This T cell receptor beta chain emerged from a study of blood T cell repertoires in COVID-19. Across the study: Spain, Italy and the United States supplied samples that represented acute and convalescent COVID-19.

Original data processing: Nucleated cell counts were estimated from reference gene primer amplification. TCRdb keeps only in-frame clones here, not all; method: immunoSEQ multiplex PCR. V, J and clone size derive from that table, while D and trimming were established from the DNA sequence. The profile shows about 210,000 clones, more than 70% of them singletons. This CDR3 has 15 residues. Germline V gene lookup returns CDR1 MNHNS and CDR2 SASEGT. The ends were cut back, 1 base at V and 0 bases at J, with 8 bases in the middle. The rearrangement links TRBV6-1 to TRBJ2-3, with TRBD2 as a possible D gene (6 bases). The sequence came from a man aged 18 to 29 with active or convalescent COVID-19. The specimen sequenced was peripheral blood. The CDR3 bases are TGTGCCAGCAGTGAAGAGGCGGGAAGCACAGATACGCAGTATTTT. Translating gives CASSEEAGSTDTQYF.